The rows below give T cell receptor beta chains drawn from one sample of a study of graft-versus-host responses after intestinal transplantation. Clones were read by immunoSEQ multiplex PCR, and TCRdb kept only the in-frame ones, dropping some. The table lists roughly 100,000 clones, approximately 93% of them singletons. Their specific antigens are unknown. The specimen was unstimulated CD8+ T cells sorted from spleen or lymph node cells, collected before intestinal transplant. The receptor set was obtained from a human donor who received an intestinal transplant. Each CDR3 is given with its conserved first and last residue. The order of the fields is J gene, clone size, D gene, V gene, CDR3 protein, CDR3 DNA. D genes are given only for firm matches. Only part of the rows carry a size: once, few, many, or a class if the clone is expanded.

TRBJ2-1,NA,TRBD2,TRBV6-6,CASSFWGGDDNEQFF,TGTGCCAGCAGTTTCTGGGGGGGGGACGACAATGAGCAGTTCTTC
TRBJ2-1,NA,TRBD2,TRBV9,CASSVAETSGGYNEQFF,TGTGCCAGCAGCGTCGCGGAGACTAGCGGGGGATACAATGAGCAGTTCTTC
TRBJ2-4,once,NA,TRBV15,CATSRVAKNIQYF,TGTGCCACCAGCAGAGTGGCCAAAAACATTCAGTACTTC
TRBJ2-3,NA,TRBD1,TRBV25-1,CATLPLGQGTDTQYF,TGTGCCACGCTTCCCCTGGGACAGGGTACAGATACGCAGTATTTT
TRBJ2-5,once,TRBD1,TRBV5-1,CASSQGQGGETQYF,TGCGCCAGCAGCCAAGGACAGGGGGGGGAGACCCAGTACTTC
TRBJ2-7,NA,NA,TRBV9,CASSVGGSSSYEQYF,TGTGCCAGCAGCGTAGGTGGGAGTAGCTCCTACGAGCAGTACTTC
TRBJ2-7,NA,NA,TRBV11-3,CASSFSSGTYEQYF,TGTGCCAGCAGCTTTTCTTCCGGTACCTACGAGCAGTACTTC
TRBJ1-1,NA,NA,TRBV7-6,CASSLSFRGLNTEAFF,TGTGCCAGCAGCTTAAGCTTCCGGGGCCTGAACACTGAAGCTTTCTTT
TRBJ2-5,once,TRBD2,TRBV9,CASSGTGTSVGTQYF,TGTGCCAGCAGCGGCACCGGGACTAGCGTCGGGACCCAGTACTTC
TRBJ2-1,NA,TRBD1,TRBV12-5,CASGLLQGAFNEQFF,TGTGCTAGTGGTTTGTTACAGGGGGCTTTCAATGAGCAGTTCTTC
TRBJ2-7,NA,TRBD1,TRBV4-1,CASSQDQQGADYEQYF,TGCGCCAGCAGCCAAGATCAGCAGGGGGCCGACTACGAGCAGTACTTC
TRBJ1-1,NA,NA,TRBV7-8,CASSLGSVYTEAFF,TGTGCCAGCAGCTTAGGTTCAGTTTACACTGAAGCTTTCTTT
TRBJ2-7,NA,NA,TRBV7-6,CASSPLAGGSYEQYF,TGTGCCAGCAGCCCCCTCGCGGGCGGCTCCTACGAGCAGTACTTC
TRBJ2-5,NA,NA,TRBV9,CASSVEGGGLRGETQYF,TGTGCCAGCAGCGTAGAGGGGGGGGGACTTAGGGGAGAGACCCAGTACTTC
TRBJ2-1,NA,NA,TRBV9,CASSGSREINEQFF,TGTGCCAGCAGCGGGAGCAGAGAGATCAATGAGCAGTTCTTC
TRBJ1-6,few,TRBD1,TRBV19,CASSPNTGGVSYNSPLHF,TGTGCCAGTAGCCCTAACACAGGGGGAGTCTCCTATAATTCACCCCTCCACTTT
TRBJ2-3,NA,TRBD2,TRBV30,CAWKPLAGGPGVTDTQYF,TGTGCCTGGAAGCCCTTAGCGGGGGGCCCCGGGGTAACAGATACGCAGTATTTT
TRBJ2-1,few,NA,TRBV2,CASRIGASDYNEQFF,TGTGCCAGCAGAATAGGGGCTAGCGACTACAATGAGCAGTTCTTC
TRBJ2-7,NA,NA,TRBV9,CASSVAGTEQYF,TGTGCCAGCAGCGTAGCAGGCACCGAGCAGTACTTC
TRBJ1-5,once,NA,TRBV16,CASSQLGSQELDQPQHF,TGTGCCAGCAGCCAGCTAGGGTCACAGGAGTTGGATCAGCCCCAGCATTTT
TRBJ2-1,NA,NA,TRBV30,CAWSPRGDLRGNEQFF,TGTGCCTGGTCCCCCCGTGGGGACTTAAGGGGCAATGAGCAGTTCTTC
TRBJ2-2,NA,NA,TRBV10-2,CASLYGTYTGELFF,TGCGCCAGCCTTTATGGGACATACACCGGGGAGCTGTTTTTT
TRBJ2-1,NA,TRBD1,TRBV4-2,CASSPSPRQGYEQFF,TGTGCCAGCAGCCCCTCACCGAGACAGGGGTATGAGCAGTTCTTC
TRBJ2-2,NA,NA,TRBV6-5,CASSYFASPTGELFF,TGTGCCAGCAGTTACTTCGCCTCCCCCACCGGGGAGCTGTTTTTT
TRBJ2-7,NA,NA,TRBV9,CASSVAPVTYEQYF,TGTGCCAGCAGCGTAGCTCCGGTTACCTACGAGCAGTACTTC
TRBJ2-2,NA,NA,TRBV6-1,CASSEEGGGTGELFF,TGTGCCAGCAGTGAAGAGGGGGGTGGGACCGGGGAGCTGTTTTTT
TRBJ2-2,NA,TRBD1,TRBV7-2,CANGQGNTGELFF,TGTGCCAACGGACAGGGAAACACCGGGGAGCTGTTTTTT
TRBJ2-3,NA,NA,TRBV7-6,CATSHGRSTDTQYF,TGTGCCACCTCACACGGGCGTAGTACAGATACGCAGTATTTT
TRBJ1-6,NA,TRBD1,TRBV10-3,CAIRTGTGGGNSPLHF,TGTGCCATCAGAACCGGGACAGGGGGTGGTAATTCACCCCTCCACTTT
TRBJ2-7,NA,TRBD2,TRBV5-1,CASSWTSGDWEQYF,TGCGCCAGCAGCTGGACTAGCGGGGATTGGGAGCAGTACTTC
TRBJ1-1,NA,TRBD1,TRBV6-1,CASTRTGLNTEAFF,TGTGCCAGCACCAGGACAGGGCTGAACACTGAAGCTTTCTTT
TRBJ2-7,NA,NA,TRBV27,CASSLSGGPYEQYF,TGTGCCAGCAGTTTATCCGGTGGTCCCTACGAGCAGTACTTC
TRBJ1-1,NA,NA,TRBV6-1,CASSGRENTEAFF,TGTGCCAGCAGTGGCAGGGAGAACACTGAAGCTTTCTTT
TRBJ1-4,NA,TRBD1,TRBV6-1,CASSETGWYSWPNEKLFF,TGTGCCAGCAGTGAGACAGGGTGGTATAGCTGGCCTAATGAAAAACTGTTTTTT
TRBJ1-1,once,NA,TRBV19,CASSIGSRLGVNTEAFF,TGTGCCAGTAGTATAGGGAGCAGGTTAGGGGTGAACACTGAAGCTTTCTTT
TRBJ1-2,once,NA,TRBV29-1,CSVRPLGNYGYTF,TGCAGCGTTAGACCCCTGGGGAACTATGGCTACACCTTC
TRBJ2-3,once,NA,TRBV6-5,CASSYSKATDTQYF,TGTGCCAGCAGTTACTCGAAAGCAACAGATACGCAGTATTTT
TRBJ1-4,NA,NA,TRBV27,CASSLTTLSGKLFF,TGTGCCAGCAGTTTGACGACACTTTCGGGAAAACTGTTTTTT
TRBJ1-3,NA,NA,TRBV9,CASSGDGNTIYF,TGTGCCAGCAGCGGCGATGGAAACACCATATATTTT
TRBJ1-6,NA,NA,TRBV19,CASSLPPFMGNSPLHF,TGTGCCAGTAGTTTGCCCCCATTTATGGGAAATTCACCCCTCCACTTT
TRBJ1-2,NA,TRBD1,TRBV29-1,CSVEPRGANYGYTF,TGCAGCGTTGAACCCAGGGGGGCTAACTATGGCTACACCTTC
TRBJ2-2,NA,TRBD2,TRBV27,CASSLESGAMLHGELFF,TGTGCCAGCAGTTTAGAAAGCGGGGCGATGCTCCACGGGGAGCTGTTTTTT
TRBJ2-1,NA,NA,TRBV5-4,CASSPPQGGRYNEQFF,TGTGCCAGCAGTCCTCCCCAGGGGGGACGATACAATGAGCAGTTCTTC
TRBJ2-4,NA,NA,TRBV7-9,CASSLETGNIQYF,TGTGCCAGCAGCTTAGAAACGGGAAACATTCAGTACTTC
TRBJ2-7,NA,NA,TRBV15,CATSSETPYEQYF,TGTGCCACCAGCAGCGAAACACCTTACGAGCAGTACTTC
TRBJ2-3,NA,NA,TRBV5-4,CASSSSSSRPSTDTQYF,TGTGCCAGCAGCTCCTCCTCTAGTCGACCTAGCACAGATACGCAGTATTTT
TRBJ1-2,NA,NA,TRBV27,CASSSGAHGYTF,TGTGCCAGCAGTTCGGGGGCCCATGGCTACACCTTC
TRBJ2-1,NA,NA,TRBV29-1,CSVRNYNEQFF,TGCAGCGTTCGAAATTACAATGAGCAGTTCTTC
TRBJ1-1,NA,NA,TRBV7-6,CASSLAGFGRAEAFF,TGTGCCAGCAGCTTAGCAGGTTTTGGGAGGGCTGAAGCTTTCTTT
TRBJ2-7,NA,NA,TRBV4-1,CASSHSDPAYEQYF,TGCGCCAGCAGCCATAGCGACCCAGCCTACGAGCAGTACTTC